This is a list of T cell receptor beta chains from one sample in a study of OX40 agonist ivuxolimab in advanced cancers. Sequenced by immunoSEQ multiplex PCR; TCRdb stores in-frame clones only, minus some. The sample comprises around 53,000 clones, 75% to 80% of which are singletons, and 2% to 2.5% rests with the top ten. Sequencing was performed on CD4+ or CD8+ T cells sorted from blood, taken in a trial of the OX40 agonist ivuxolimab. The source of these receptors is an adult with an advanced solid tumor such as melanoma, head and neck, liver or kidney cancer. Both conserved end residues are part of each CDR3. A clone size is listed for some rows: how often the clone was seen (once, few, many), or a class if it is expanded.

cdr3_aa j_call clone_size v_call
CASSSNRGRETQYF TRBJ2-5 NA TRBV11-2
CASSRSGQGTEAFF TRBJ1-1 NA TRBV7-3
CASSTEQGGSPLHF TRBJ1-6 NA TRBV7-9
CASSLETSGGTDTQYF TRBJ2-3 once TRBV7-6
CASSLGQAAIQETQYF TRBJ2-5 NA TRBV7-2
CASSIDRRSIYEQYF TRBJ2-7 NA TRBV19
CASSLAVAGYEQYF TRBJ2-7 NA TRBV5-1
CASREQGVCEQYF NA NA TRBV11-2
CASSSGPPQETQYF TRBJ2-5 NA TRBV18
CASSFETGTGYEQYF TRBJ2-7 NA TRBV7-2
CASSDETGISYNEQFF TRBJ2-1 few TRBV5-1
CASSLTSGGYNEQFF TRBJ2-1 once TRBV5-4